This T cell receptor beta chain is from a study of blood T cell repertoires in COVID-19. The CDR3 runs to 15 residues. Germline CDR1 and CDR2: SNHLY and FYNNEI. Trimming took 1 base from V and 0 from J, leaving 7 bases between them. Assay used: immunoSEQ multiplex PCR; TCRdb lists only in-frame clones, some missing. The repertoire has 130,000 to 150,000 clones, roughly 79% of them found once; the top ten carry approximately 8.4%. The TCR comes from a human donor with acute or convalescent COVID-19. The donor label of this sample is uncertain. The source material was peripheral blood. The V and J genes are TRBV2 and TRBJ1-3; D is ambiguous. The CDR3: CASSEGLSSGNTIYF. In nucleotides, the CDR3 is TGTGCCAGCAGTGAAGGCCTGAGCTCTGGAAACACCATATATTTT.